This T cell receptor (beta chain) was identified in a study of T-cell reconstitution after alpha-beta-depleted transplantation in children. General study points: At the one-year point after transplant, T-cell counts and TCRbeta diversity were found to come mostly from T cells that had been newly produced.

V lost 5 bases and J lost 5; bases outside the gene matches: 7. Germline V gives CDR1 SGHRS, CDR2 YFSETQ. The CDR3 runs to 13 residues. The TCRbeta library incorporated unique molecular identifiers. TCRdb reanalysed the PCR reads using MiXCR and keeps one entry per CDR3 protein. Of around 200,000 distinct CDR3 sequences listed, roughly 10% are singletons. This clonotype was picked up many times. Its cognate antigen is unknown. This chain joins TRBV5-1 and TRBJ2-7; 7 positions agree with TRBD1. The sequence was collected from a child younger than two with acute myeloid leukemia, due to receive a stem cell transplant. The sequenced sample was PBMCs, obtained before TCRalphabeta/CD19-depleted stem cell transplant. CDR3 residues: CASRSDRDHEQYF. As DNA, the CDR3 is TGCGCCAGCAGAAGTGACAGGGATCACGAGCAGTACTTC.